These 5 T cell receptor beta chains were sequenced from one sample in a study of cytomegalovirus exposure and HLA in healthy donors. Researchers ran the PCR with 60 Vbeta and 13 Jbeta primers. Produced via immunoSEQ multiplex PCR; TCRdb's table is partial and in-frame only. Here the sample table reports 150,000 or so clones. Specimen: PBMCs. All receptors derive from a woman in her 40s in good health and CMV-seropositive.

The chain employs TRBV30 and TRBJ2-7, with TRBD2 as a possible D gene (6 bases). The CDR3 loop spans 16 amino acids. CDR1 and CDR2 (germline): GTSNPN, SVGIG (reference sequence). The germline V and J ends were trimmed by 0 bases and 4 bases, with 19 bases remaining between them. CDR3: CAWSVQSRAGDYEQYF. DNA of the CDR3: TGTGCCTGGAGTGTACAGTCTCGAGCGGGCGATTACGAGCAGTACTTC.

This sequence joins TRBV19 and TRBJ2-7; TRBD2 aligns across 9 bases. The ends lost 4 bases at V and 7 bases at J; junction bases unmatched: 5. CDR1 LNHDA and CDR2 SQIVND come from the germline V gene (reference sequence). The CDR3 spans 13 residues. The CDR3 bases are TGTGCCAGTAGTACGGCGGGAGGGCTTGAGCAGTACTTC. Its protein is CASSTAGGLEQYF.

The V gene is TRBV10-3, the J gene TRBJ2-2; 14 positions agree with TRBD2. The V gene end was trimmed by 6 bases and the J gene end by 1 base; junction bases not matched to a gene: 4. The CDR3 covers 17 residues. Germline V lookup: CDR1 ENHRY, CDR2 SYGVKD. For the CDR3, the DNA is TGTGCCATCAGGAGACTAGCGGGAGGGGTGAACACCGGGGAGCTGTTTTTT. Its protein is CAIRRLAGGVNTGELFF.

The chain combines TRBV30 with TRBJ1-4; D may be TRBD1 (6 bases). This CDR3 is built from 14 residues. CDR1 and CDR2 (germline): GTSNPN, SVGIG (reference sequence). The ends were cut back, 0 bases at V and 7 bases at J, with 12 bases in the middle. The CDR3 nucleotides read TGTGCCTGGAGTGTAGGGGGAGTTGGTGAAAAACTGTTTTTT. It yields the protein CAWSVGGVGEKLFF.

V is TRBV5-1 and J is TRBJ1-1, with 7 positions matching TRBD1. J lost 3 bases, V lost 3 bases, and 11 bases had no gene match. The germline V gene encodes CDR1 SGHRS and CDR2 YFSETQ. The length of the CDR3 is 16 residues. CDR3 bases: TGCGCCAGCAGCTCCGATAGACAGGGATGGGACACTGAAGCTTTCTTT. This gives the protein CASSSDRQGWDTEAFF.